These T cell receptor beta chains were read from a single sample in a study of T cell responses to AZD1222 COVID-19 vaccine. TCRdb keeps only in-frame clones here, not all; method: immunoSEQ multiplex PCR. The sample lists roughly 200,000 clones, about nine tenths occurring once. The sequenced sample was peripheral blood, obtained 28 days after the second AZD1222 dose. These receptors were taken from an adult who received the AZD1222 COVID-19 vaccine. CDR3s include the opening cysteine and the closing phenylalanine or tryptophan. A D gene is named only where the DNA matches it firmly. Clone size appears in some rows only: once, few, many, or a class for an expanded clone.

v_call	cdr3_length	clone_size	d_call	j_call	cdr3_nt	cdr3_aa
TRBV9	14	few	-	TRBJ1-6	TGTGCCAGCAGCGTAGCTTCGGACAATTCACCCCTCCACTTT	CASSVASDNSPLHF
TRBV6-5	13	-	TRBD1	TRBJ1-5	TGTGCCAGTTCGACAGGGAGGAATCAGCCCCAGCATTTT	CASSTGRNQPQHF
TRBV2	13	-	-	TRBJ1-2	TGTGCCAGCAGTGACATTCGCAGCTATGGCTACACCTTC	CASSDIRSYGYTF
TRBV2	13	-	-	TRBJ1-1	TGTGCCAGCCTACAAGTTCTGAACACTGAAGCTTTCTTT	CASLQVLNTEAFF
TRBV11-1	14	-	-	TRBJ2-7	TGTGCCAGCAGCTTAGAGGAGGCGGGCTACGAGCAGTACTTC	CASSLEEAGYEQYF
TRBV19	19	-	-	TRBJ2-2	TGTGCCAGTAGTATGTCGGAGTTGGGCTCCCTTTACTACACCGGGGAGCTGTTTTTT	CASSMSELGSLYYTGELFF
TRBV11-3	16	-	TRBD2	TRBJ2-7	TGTGCCAGCAGTTCCTCTAGCGGGAGGGGGTCCTACGAGCAGTACTTC	CASSSSSGRGSYEQYF
TRBV7-2	15	-	-	TRBJ1-3	TGTGCCAGCAGCTTTTTTGGACTCTCTGGAAACACCATATATTTT	CASSFFGLSGNTIYF
TRBV10-3	16	-	-	TRBJ1-1	TGTGCCATCAGTCCAAGGGGGGGTTCAGAGGGGACTGAAGCTTTCTTT	CAISPRGGSEGTEAFF
TRBV30	11	once	-	TRBJ1-2	TGTGCCTGGAGCCTCCGTGTTGGCTACACCTTC	CAWSLRVGYTF
TRBV20-1	11	-	-	TRBJ1-2	TGCAGTGCTAGAGGTAGGGGCGGCTACACCTTC	CSARGRGGYTF
TRBV2	18	-	TRBD2	TRBJ2-1	TGTGCCAGCAGCGCGGTTAGCGGGGGGCTGCTCGGAGACAATGAGCAGTTCTTC	CASSAVSGGLLGDNEQFF
TRBV12-5	20	-	TRBD1	TRBJ2-3	TGTGCTAGTGGTTTGCCGCGACAGGGCGAGGATCGAGGGGTCACAGATACGCAGTATTTT	CASGLPRQGEDRGVTDTQYF
TRBV6-5	12	-	TRBD1	TRBJ1-1	TGTGCCAGCAGTTTCAGGGGGGGGGAAGCTTTCTTT	CASSFRGGEAFF
TRBV6-5	12	-	-	TRBJ1-5	TGTGCCAGCCCGTATAGCAATCAGCCCCAGCATTTT	CASPYSNQPQHF
TRBV29-1	13	-	-	TRBJ2-7	TGCAGCGTTTCGGGCGTCTCCATCCACGAGCAGTACTTC	CSVSGVSIHEQYF
TRBV6-6	14	-	TRBD1	TRBJ1-2	TGTGCCAGCAGTTACCGGACAGGGTTAAGTGGCTACACCTTC	CASSYRTGLSGYTF
TRBV10-3	13	-	TRBD1	TRBJ2-7	TGTGCCATCAGTGTTGACAGGGGCTACGAGCAGTACTTC	CAISVDRGYEQYF
TRBV6-5	14	once	-	TRBJ1-4	TGTGCCAGCAGAAATTACGGGTGGGATGAAAAACTGTTTTTT	CASRNYGWDEKLFF
TRBV7-9	17	once	-	TRBJ1-1	TGTGCCAGCAGCTTAGTACAGGGTCATTTCATGAACACTGAAGCTTTCTTT	CASSLVQGHFMNTEAFF
TRBV5-4	12	-	-	TRBJ2-1	TGTGCCAGCAGCTTGGGGGGAGCTGAGCAGTTCTTC	CASSLGGAEQFF
TRBV14	13	-	-	TRBJ2-3	TGTGCCAGCAGCCCTTTCCTTGGGGATACGCAGTATTTT	CASSPFLGDTQYF
TRBV2	15	-	-	TRBJ1-5	TGTGCCAGCATGTTTTCAGGGGTGAGCAATCAGCCCCAGCATTTT	CASMFSGVSNQPQHF
TRBV13	16	-	-	TRBJ1-2	TGTGCCAGCAGCTTAGGGCGGGGGAGAGCTAACTATGGCTACACCTTC	CASSLGRGRANYGYTF
TRBV5-1	16	-	-	TRBJ2-2	TGCGCCAGCAGCTTTATTGGGCTGGCGAACACCGGGGAGCTGTTTTTT	CASSFIGLANTGELFF
TRBV6-1	17	-	TRBD2	TRBJ2-1	TGTGCCAGCAGTGAATCTGTGCGGGGGGCTTTATACAATGAGCAGTTCTTC	CASSESVRGALYNEQFF
TRBV24-1	14	once	-	TRBJ1-5	TGTGCCACCAGTGACGGCGGCAGCAATCAGCCCCAGCATTTT	CATSDGGSNQPQHF
TRBV18	16	-	TRBD1	TRBJ2-3	TGTGCCAGCTCACCCCGGACAGGGACGACCACAGATACGCAGTATTTT	CASSPRTGTTTDTQYF
TRBV6-5	14	-	-	TRBJ2-2	TGTGCCACCCAAAACAATAGGCGGGGCGGGGAGCTGTTTTTT	CATQNNRRGGELFF
TRBV5-1	15	-	TRBD1	TRBJ1-1	TGCGCCAGCAGCTCCGAAATTTTAGGACAGGGTGAAGCTTTCTTT	CASSSEILGQGEAFF
TRBV5-1	15	-	TRBD2	TRBJ2-1	TGCGCCAGCAGCGCCCTAGCGGATGCCTACAATGAGCAGTTCTTC	CASSALADAYNEQFF
TRBV15	14	-	-	TRBJ2-3	TGTGCCACCAGCAGAGATTTCAGCTCAGATACGCAGTATTTT	CATSRDFSSDTQYF
TRBV7-9	19	-	TRBD1	TRBJ1-4	TGTGCCAGCAGCCTAAGCCGGGACAGGGGGCACAGTACTAATGAAAAACTGTTTTTT	CASSLSRDRGHSTNEKLFF
TRBV7-8	14	-	-	TRBJ2-7	TGTGCCAGCAGCAAGGGACGCAGTTCCTACGAGCAGTACTTC	CASSKGRSSYEQYF
TRBV6-2/TRBV6-3	14	-	-	TRBJ2-1	TGTGCCAGCAGTTTCCACCAGGGGTACAATGAGCAGTTCTTC	CASSFHQGYNEQFF
TRBV19	14	once	-	TRBJ1-5	TGTGCCAGTAGTGATACAGTTAGAAATCAGCCCCAGCATTTT	CASSDTVRNQPQHF
TRBV6-2/TRBV6-3	16	-	-	TRBJ1-1	TGTGCCAGCAGTTACAAGGCAGGAAAAATGAACACTGAAGCTTTCTTT	CASSYKAGKMNTEAFF
TRBV29-1	12	-	TRBD1	TRBJ1-2	TGCAGCGTTGTGACAGGGGCGGGCGGCTACACCTTC	CSVVTGAGGYTF
TRBV7-9	18	-	TRBD2	TRBJ2-3	TGTGCCAGCAGCTCCAAGAAAAGACTAGCGGGATCTACAGATACGCAGTATTTT	CASSSKKRLAGSTDTQYF
TRBV11-2	16	-	TRBD2	TRBJ2-1	TGTGCCAGCAGCCTCCGAACTAGCGGGGTGTACGGTGAGCAGTTCTTC	CASSLRTSGVYGEQFF
TRBV7-7	15	few	TRBD1	TRBJ2-7	TGTGCTAGCAGCCCCGGGACAGCCCTTTCTTTAGAGCAGTACTTC	CASSPGTALSLEQYF
TRBV30	15	-	TRBD1	TRBJ1-2	TGTGCCTGGGCTTTTCGGGACAGGGTTATCTATGGCTACACCTTC	CAWAFRDRVIYGYTF
TRBV11-1	12	-	TRBD1	TRBJ2-7	TGTGCCAGCAGCCAGGACAGGGACGAGCAGTACTTC	CASSQDRDEQYF
TRBV5-6	16	-	TRBD1	TRBJ1-1	TGTGCCAGCAGCTTGGGTCTGGGACAGCGGAACACTGAAGCTTTCTTT	CASSLGLGQRNTEAFF
TRBV5-1	16	-	-	TRBJ1-6	TGCGCCAGCAGCCCGGTGGCAGGAGGATCGGATTCACCCCTCCACTTT	CASSPVAGGSDSPLHF
TRBV2	13	-	-	TRBJ2-3	TGTGCCAGCACACTAAGGGGTTCGGATACGCAGTATTTT	CASTLRGSDTQYF
TRBV4-1	15	-	-	TRBJ2-7	TGCGCCAGCAGCCAAGATTTCGCCAGGCCCTACGAGCAGTACTTC	CASSQDFARPYEQYF
TRBV19	12	-	-	TRBJ2-6	TGTGCCGGGAGCTCTGGGGCCAACGTCCTGACTTTC	CAGSSGANVLTF
TRBV10-2	14	-	-	TRBJ1-1	TGCGCCAGCAGTGAATCTGGGGAGAACACTGAAGCTTTCTTT	CASSESGENTEAFF
TRBV4-2	16	-	-	TRBJ2-1	TGTGCCAGCAGCCAAGAGCCTGCGGGGGCTTACAATGAGCAGTTCTTC	CASSQEPAGAYNEQFF
TRBV6-1	15	-	-	TRBJ2-7	TGTGCCAGCAGTGAAGAGCGACTCGTTCCAACGGGGCAGTACTTC	CASSEERLVPTGQYF
TRBV27	11	-	-	TRBJ2-5	TGTGCCAGCAGACTCCAAGAGACCCAGTACTTC	CASRLQETQYF
TRBV19	15	-	TRBD1	TRBJ1-5	TGTGCCAGTATCTCGACAGGGATTAGCAATCAGCCCCAGCATTTT	CASISTGISNQPQHF